This T cell receptor (beta chain) was captured by sequencing in a study of OX40 agonist ivuxolimab in advanced cancers. Context from the whole study: Ivuxolimab was a fully human IgG2 agonistic monoclonal antibody targeting the costimulatory receptor OX40 (CD134). Intravenous ivuxolimab was administered to patients every 2 weeks at six dose levels: 0.01, 0.1, 0.3, 1.5, 3 and 10 mg/kg. Among the roughly 50 dose-escalation patients, about 19 had hepatocellular carcinoma, about 15 melanoma, 9 renal cell carcinoma and 9 head and neck cancer. The dose-escalation cohort was around 83% male with a mean age of roughly 60 years, ranging from roughly 23 to 90. Patients were allowed to have had prior anti-PD-1, anti-PD-L1 or anti-CTLA-4 therapy, and more than 35% of the dose-escalation patients had been treated with checkpoint inhibitors. Three dose-escalation patients achieved partial responses, one with hepatocellular carcinoma and two with cutaneous melanoma. The purpose of peripheral TCRbeta sequencing was to test whether ivuxolimab changed TCR sequence diversity and led to clonal T-cell expansion. The monotherapy dose-escalation portion (N = 52 patients) of the phase I ivuxolimab trial is reported in the paper. What the research found in general, with its limitations: On average, CD8+ T cells showed more expanded clones than CD4+ T cells after ivuxolimab. Low levels of normalized T-cell clonal expansion were also seen in some patients who did not respond. In the 0.1-3.0 mg/kg groups, partial responders had among the lowest normalized peripheral clonal expansion, particularly in CD8+ T cells. Which antigens the clonally expanded peripheral T cells were specific for was not determined. At doses of 0.1 to 3.0 mg/kg, clonal expansion of both CD4+ and CD8+ T cells in blood was seen between baseline and week 6.

Patients with autoimmune disease history or receiving systemic immunosuppression were excluded from the trial. Peripheral blood for TCR sequencing was drawn from every dose cohort at baseline, at cycle 4 day 1 and at cycle 7 day 1. The samples were drawn from a first-in-human, open-label, multicenter phase I dose-escalation trial of ivuxolimab. Adults with locally advanced or metastatic melanoma, renal cell, hepatocellular, or head and neck squamous cell carcinoma were enrolled in the trial. CD4+ and CD8+ T cells were sorted separately from peripheral blood before TCR sequencing. Genomic DNA was isolated from the sorted cells so that the TCRbeta CDR3 region could be sequenced. TCRbeta CDR3 regions were sequenced using the immunoSEQ Assay. TCRdb stores this immuneACCESS table with in-frame sequences only. Part of the clones is absent; in the studies checked, under half of the shortfall reflects unresolved V genes, and no reason is known for the rest. For this sample there are 35,000 to 40,000 clones; over 65% appear just once. Clones ranked in the top ten supply under 15% of the sample.

Concerning this clone: Its antigen target is currently unknown. The input lacks base qualities; no much larger clone sits a single base away.

V is reduced by 1 base and J by 3 bases, leaving a spacing of 12 bases between them. Via the germline V gene, CDR1 is SGHTA and CDR2 FQGNSA. Its CDR3 holds 15 amino acids, cysteine through phenylalanine. Only the CDR3 region is kept as DNA, spanning 45 bases read in frame from base 1. The sequences come from CD4+ or CD8+ T cells sorted from blood, collected in a trial of the OX40 agonist ivuxolimab. This receptor chain uses TRBV7-2 and TRBJ1-1, with TRBD1 tentatively as D gene (6 bases match). This TCR was recovered from an adult with an advanced solid tumor such as melanoma, head and neck, liver or kidney cancer. At the DNA level, the sequence is TGTGCCAGCAGCTTAGTAAGGGGGATCGACACTGAAGCTTTCTTT. Its protein product is CASSLVRGIDTEAFF.